Below are 3 T cell receptor beta chains sequenced from a single sample in a study of regulatory T cells in long-lasting Graves disease. Time point indicated: newly diagnosed GD, antithyroid drugs for less than 3 months. RNA extracted from PBMCs served as the sequencing template. Assembly of TCR beta libraries relied on iRepertoire HTBI primers together with Arm-PCR of CDR3 regions. TCRdb itself ran the multiplex PCR reads through MiXCR, one entry per CDR3 protein. The data contain over 350,000 distinct CDR3 sequences, 12% to 15% of them singletons. These data also formed part of another study, on T cells in Graves' hyperthyroidism and ophthalmopathy.

The sample in question was peripheral blood mononuclear cells (PBMCs), obtained at new diagnosis, from a patient treated with antithyroid drugs. All receptors come from a woman in her forties or fifties with Graves disease.

This clonotype has at least ten counts. The CDR3 bases are TGTGCCAGCAGCTTTTCCGAAGTCGATCAGCCCCAGCATTTT. Residues: CASSFSEVDQPQHF. The gene calls are TRBV7-9 and TRBJ1-5; D is uncertain. The V gene's germline CDR1 is SEHNR and CDR2 FQNEAQ (reference sequence). V lost 3 bases, J lost 5 bases, and 11 bases lay in between. CDR3 size: 14 residues.

This clonotype was found a few times. The gene calls are TRBV6-4 and TRBJ2-7; no firm D call. V was shortened by 5 bases and J by 0 bases, with 11 bases between the two germline ends. Per germline, CDR1 MRHNA and CDR2 SNTAGT. This CDR3 region has 14 residues. In DNA, the CDR3 is TGTGCCAGCAGTCTTACAGAGAACTCCTACGAGCAGTACTTC. It encodes CASSLTENSYEQYF.

At least ten counts were recorded for this clonotype. The genes are TRBV19 and TRBJ2-3; 14 positions match TRBD2. V gave up 4 bases and J gave up 2 bases; unmatched junction bases: 2. CDR3 size: 16 residues. Germline CDR1 LNHDA, CDR2 SQIVND (reference sequence). The CDR3 loop is CASSTGLAGATDTQYF. The CDR3 nucleotides read TGTGCCAGTAGTACGGGACTAGCGGGAGCCACAGATACGCAGTATTTT.